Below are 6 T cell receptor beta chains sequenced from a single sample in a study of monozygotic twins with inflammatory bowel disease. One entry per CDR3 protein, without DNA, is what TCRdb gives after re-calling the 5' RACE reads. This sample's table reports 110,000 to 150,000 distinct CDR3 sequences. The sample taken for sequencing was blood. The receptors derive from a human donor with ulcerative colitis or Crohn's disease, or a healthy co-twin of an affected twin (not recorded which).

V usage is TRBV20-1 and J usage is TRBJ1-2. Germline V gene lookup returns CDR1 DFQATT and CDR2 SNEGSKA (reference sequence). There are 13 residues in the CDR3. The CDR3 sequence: CSASSVLGYGYTF.

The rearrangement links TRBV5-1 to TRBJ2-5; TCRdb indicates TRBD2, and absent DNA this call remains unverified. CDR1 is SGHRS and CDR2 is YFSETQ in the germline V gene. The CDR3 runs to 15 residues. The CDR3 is CASSANTRTGETQYF.

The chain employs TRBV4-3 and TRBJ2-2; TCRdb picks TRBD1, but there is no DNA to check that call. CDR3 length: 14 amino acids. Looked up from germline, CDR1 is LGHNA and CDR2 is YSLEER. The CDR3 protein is CASSQDTPGGELFF.

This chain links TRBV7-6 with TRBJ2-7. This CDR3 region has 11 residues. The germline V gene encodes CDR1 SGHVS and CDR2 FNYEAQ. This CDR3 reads CASSDSYEQYF.

Here the CDR3 reads CASRSGTGGYEQYF. V usage is TRBV12-3 or TRBV12-4 and J usage is TRBJ2-7; as DNA is missing, the TRBD1 call by TCRdb cannot be tested. The CDR3 runs to 14 residues.

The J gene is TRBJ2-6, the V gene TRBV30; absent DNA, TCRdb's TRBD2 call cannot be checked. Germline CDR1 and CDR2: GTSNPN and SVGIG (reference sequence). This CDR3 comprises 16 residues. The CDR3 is CAWSGQEETGANVLTF.